This TCR beta chain was sequenced during a study of graft-versus-host responses after intestinal transplantation. From germline, CDR1 is MNHNS and CDR2 SASEGT. This CDR3 comprises 15 residues. With V trimmed by 6 bases and J by 2 bases, 6 bases remained unmatched. The method was immunoSEQ multiplex PCR; TCRdb's version includes in-frame clones alone and lacks a portion of them. The sample consists of 99,000 or so clones, more than 85% of them appearing once. To note about this clone: The target antigen is unknown.

The sequenced sample was unstimulated CD4+ T cells sorted from spleen or lymph node cells, obtained before intestinal transplant. The chain uses TRBV6-1 and TRBJ2-3; 9 positions match TRBD1. The clonotype originates from a human donor who received an intestinal transplant. CDR3 DNA: TGTGCCAGCAGGAACAGGGGGCAATCCACAGATACGCAGTATTTT. Its protein product is CASRNRGQSTDTQYF.